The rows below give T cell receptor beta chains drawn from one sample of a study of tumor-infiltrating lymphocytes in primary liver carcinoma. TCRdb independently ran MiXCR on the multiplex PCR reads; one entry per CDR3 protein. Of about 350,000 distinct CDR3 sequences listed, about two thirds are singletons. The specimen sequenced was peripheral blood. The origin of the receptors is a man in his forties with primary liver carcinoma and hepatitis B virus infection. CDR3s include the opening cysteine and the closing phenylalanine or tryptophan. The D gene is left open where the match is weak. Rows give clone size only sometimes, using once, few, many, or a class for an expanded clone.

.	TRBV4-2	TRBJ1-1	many	CASSQDTQGEAFF	TGTGCCAGCAGCCAAGATACCCAAGGTGAAGCTTTCTTT
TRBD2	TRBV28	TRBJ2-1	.	CASSSGTRALF	TGTGCCAGCAGTTCCGGGACTAGAGCACTCTTC
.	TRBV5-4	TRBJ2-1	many	CASSEQGGRVGEQFF	TGTGCCAGCAGCGAGCAGGGGGGCCGGGTAGGTGAGCAGTTCTTC
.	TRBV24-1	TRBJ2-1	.	CAFSSEARYNEQFF	TGTGCCTTCTCAAGCGAGGCACGGTACAATGAGCAGTTCTTC
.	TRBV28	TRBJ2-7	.	CASSFPLGGSSYEQYF	TGTGCCAGCAGCTTCCCCCTAGGGGGGAGCTCCTACGAGCAGTACTTC
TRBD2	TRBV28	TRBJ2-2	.	CASSSASGSWNTGELFF	TGTGCCAGCAGTTCCGCTAGCGGGAGTTGGAACACCGGGGAGCTGTTTTTT
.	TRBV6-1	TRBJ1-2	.	CASNGPSGRRFYGYSF	TGTGCCAGCAACGGACCCTCGGGACGCCGATTCTATGGCTACAGCTTC
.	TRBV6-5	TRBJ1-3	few	CASSYSRGNTIYF	TGTGCCAGCAGTTACTCCCGCGGAAACACCATATATTTT
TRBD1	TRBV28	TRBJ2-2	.	CVSSLGTGGTGELFF	TGTGTCAGCAGTTTAGGGACAGGGGGAACCGGGGAGCTGTTTTTT
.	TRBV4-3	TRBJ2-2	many	CASSQGGSGEIGELFF	TGCGCCAGCAGCCAAGGGGGGTCAGGGGAGATCGGGGAGCTGTTTTTT
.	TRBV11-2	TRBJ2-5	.	CASSLLGGTQYF	TGTGCCAGCAGTCTACTTGGGGGGACCCAGTACTTC
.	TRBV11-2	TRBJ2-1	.	CASSLVASGSTGEQFF	.
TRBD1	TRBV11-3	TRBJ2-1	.	CASSLGQDNEQLF	TGTGCCAGTAGCTTAGGACAGGACAATGAGCAGCTCTTC
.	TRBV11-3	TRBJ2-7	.	CASSKDTASYEQYF	TGTGCCAGCAGCAAAGACACTGCAAGCTACGAGCAGTACTTC
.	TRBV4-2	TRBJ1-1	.	CASSQETKREAFF	TGTGCCAGCAGCCAAGAGACTAAGAGGGAAGCTTTCTTT
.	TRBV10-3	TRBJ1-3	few	CAIQREPKNTIYF	TGTGCCATCCAGCGGGAGCCTAAAAACACCATATATTTT
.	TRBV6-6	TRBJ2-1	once	CASSYPSKKGPEKFF	TGTGCCAGCAGTTACCCGAGTAAAAAGGGGCCTGAGAAGTTCTTC
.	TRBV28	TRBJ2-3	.	CASSPPRGSDTDTQYF	TGTGCCAGCAGCCCCCCGAGGGGCTCGGACACAGATACGCAGTATTTT
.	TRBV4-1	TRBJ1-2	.	CASSPRPGGATVVRSYTF	TGCGCCAGCAGCCCCAGACCGGGGGGGGCGACGGTCGTTAGGAGCTACACCTTC
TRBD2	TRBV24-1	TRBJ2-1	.	CATSDFPKPTSGGVSYNEQFF	TGTGCCACCAGTGATTTCCCTAAGCCTACTAGCGGGGGGGTCTCCTACAATGAGCAGTTCTTC
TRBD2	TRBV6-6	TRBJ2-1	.	CASTTSDYNEQFF	TGTGCCAGCACGACTAGCGATTACAATGAGCAGTTCTTC
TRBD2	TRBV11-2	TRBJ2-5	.	CASSLKAGEGETQYF	TGTGCCAGCAGCCTTAAAGCGGGGGAGGGGGAGACCCAGTACTTC
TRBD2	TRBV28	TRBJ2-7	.	CASSTPHSGSRNEQYF	TGTGCCAGCAGTACTCCGCATAGCGGGAGTCGGAACGAGCAGTACTTC
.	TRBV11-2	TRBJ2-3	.	CVSSLPGQGQDTQYF	TGTGTCAGCAGCTTACCCGGACAAGGGCAGGATACGCAGTATTTT
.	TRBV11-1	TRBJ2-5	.	CASSFDHETHYF	TGTGCCAGCAGCTTTGACCATGAGACCCACTACTTC
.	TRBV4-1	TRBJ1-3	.	CASSQGRLSGNTIYF	TGCGCCAGCAGCCAGGGACGGTTATCTGGAAACACCATATATTTT
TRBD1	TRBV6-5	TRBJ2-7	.	CASRWGQGVSYEQYF	TGTGCCAGCAGGTGGGGACAGGGGGTATCCTACGAGCAGTACTTC
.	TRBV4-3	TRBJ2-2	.	CACSQDFTISANTGELFF	TGCGCCTGCAGCCAAGATTTTACGATAAGCGCGAACACCGGGGAGCTGTTTTTT
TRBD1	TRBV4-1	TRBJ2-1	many	CASSQDAQGYNEQFF	TGCGCCAGCAGCCAAGACGCACAGGGGTACAATGAGCAGTTCTTC
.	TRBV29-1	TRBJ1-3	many	CSVGSSGNTIYF	TGCAGCGTTGGCAGCTCTGGAAACACCATATATTTT
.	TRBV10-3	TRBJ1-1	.	CVIRPAGQLNTEAFF	TGTGTCATCAGGCCCGCCGGACAGCTGAACACTGAAGCTTTCTTT
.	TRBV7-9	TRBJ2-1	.	CASSQWGRSYNEQFF	TGTGCCAGCAGCCAGTGGGGGCGAAGTTACAATGAGCAGTTCTTC
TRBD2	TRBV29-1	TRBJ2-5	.	CNVRPGGGETRYF	TGCAACGTCCGACCCGGGGGGGGTGAGACCCGGTACTTC
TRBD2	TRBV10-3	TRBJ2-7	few	CAISDYLGQPGLAGLSYEQYF	TGTGCCATCAGTGATTACCTAGGACAGCCGGGACTAGCGGGATTATCCTACGAGCAGTACTTC
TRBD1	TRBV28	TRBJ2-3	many	CASSPQGAGTHTDTQYF	TGTGCCAGCAGCCCCCAGGGGGCGGGAACACACACAGATACGCAGTATTTT
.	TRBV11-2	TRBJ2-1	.	CTSSSTRGILNEQFF	TGTACCAGTAGCTCAACAAGGGGGATTTTAAATGAGCAGTTCTTC
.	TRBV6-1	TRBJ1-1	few	CASNHNLPRDWTEAFF	TGTGCCAGCAACCATAATTTACCGAGGGATTGGACTGAAGCTTTCTTT
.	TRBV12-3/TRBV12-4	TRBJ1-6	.	CASSSPFDYSPLHF	TGTGCCAGTAGTTCACCCTTTGATTATTCACCCCTCCACTTT
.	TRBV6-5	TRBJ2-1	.	CASSRPGYEQFF	TGTGCCAGCAGCCGACCAGGCTATGAGCAGTTCTTC
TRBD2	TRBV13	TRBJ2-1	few	CASSTRTRLEQFF	TGTGCCAGCAGCACCCGGACTAGACTTGAGCAGTTCTTC
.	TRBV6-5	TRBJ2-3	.	CASSEEGDTQYF	TGTGCCAGCAGCGAAGAGGGAGATACGCAGTATTTT
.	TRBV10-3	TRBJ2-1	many	CAISSEWGLQFF	TGTGCCATCAGTTCTGAGTGGGGATTGCAGTTCTTC
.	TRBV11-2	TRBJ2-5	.	CASSSDETLYF	TGTGCCAGCAGCTCAGATGAGACCCTGTACTTC
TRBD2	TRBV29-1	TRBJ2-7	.	CSVLLGLASYELYF	TGCAGCGTTTTGTTGGGACTAGCGTCGTACGAACTGTACTTC
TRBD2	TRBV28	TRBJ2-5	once	CASSYSGRSPETQYF	TGTGCCAGCAGCTATAGCGGGAGGTCCCCAGAGACCCAGTACTTC
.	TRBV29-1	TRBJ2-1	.	CSVEQTRSEQFF	TGCAGCGTTGAACAGACTAGGAGTGAGCAGTTCTTC
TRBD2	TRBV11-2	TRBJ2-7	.	CTSTPDRILAGDKFWDYEQHF	TGTACCAGCACCCCAGACAGGATACTAGCGGGAGATAAGTTCTGGGACTACGAGCAGCACTTC
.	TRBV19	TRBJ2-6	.	CASRRTLGANVLTF	TGTGCCAGTAGGCGGACACTTGGGGCCAACGTCCTGACTTTC
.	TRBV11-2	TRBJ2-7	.	CASRQSYEPYF	TGTGCCAGCCGACAGTCCTATGAGCCGTACTTC
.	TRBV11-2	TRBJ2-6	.	CAGSLGARTTGKSGANVLTF	TGTGCCGGCAGCTTAGGGGCCCGCACAACAGGGAAGTCTGGGGCCAACGTCCTGACTTTC
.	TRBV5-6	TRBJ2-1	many	CASSSVLPRVRDKQFF	TGTGCCAGCAGCTCGGTACTACCTCGAGTGCGCGATAAGCAGTTCTTC
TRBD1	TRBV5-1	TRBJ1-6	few	CASSLDRGQNSPLHF	TGCGCCAGCAGCTTGGACAGGGGACAAAATTCACCCCTCCACTTT
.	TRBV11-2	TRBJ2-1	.	CASSSAGTYNGQFF	TGTGCCAGTAGCTCCGCAGGCACCTACAATGGGCAGTTCTTC
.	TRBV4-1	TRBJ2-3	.	CASSQDPSGSDTDMQYF	TGCGCCAGCAGCCAAGACCCATCCGGGAGTGACACAGATATGCAGTATTTT
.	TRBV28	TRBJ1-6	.	CASSTLAGERSPLHF	TGTGCCAGCAGTACCCTGGCGGGAGAAAGGTCACCCCTCCACTTT
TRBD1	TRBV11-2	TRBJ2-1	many	CASSFWDRQSEQFF	TGTGCCAGCAGCTTTTGGGACAGGCAAAGTGAGCAGTTCTTC
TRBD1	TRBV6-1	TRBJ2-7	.	CASRNSGTGSSYEQYF	TGTGCCAGCAGGAACTCCGGGACAGGGAGCTCCTACGAGCAGTACTTC